The rows below give T cell receptor beta chains drawn from one sample of a study of Ad26.COV2.S vaccination and SARS-CoV-2 variants. Repertoires were generated with immunoSEQ multiplex PCR, while TCRdb's copy carries only in-frame clones and drops some. The sample holds about 440,000 clones, around 85% seen once. This material consisted of peripheral blood, taken in a trial of Ad26.COV2.S vaccine versus placebo. These receptor sequences come from a person between 18 and 65 years old who received the Ad26.COV2.S COVID-19 vaccine or a placebo. The CDR3 runs from the conserved cysteine through the conserved F or W. A D gene is named only where the DNA matches it firmly. Clone size is shown for a subset of rows, as once, few, many or a class of expanded clone.

clone_size	j_call	v_call	d_call	cdr3_aa	cdr3_nt
.	TRBJ1-1	TRBV27	.	CASSYGDMNTEAFF	TGTGCCAGCAGTTACGGGGACATGAACACTGAAGCTTTCTTT
.	TRBJ2-2	TRBV28	.	CASSLSGAYTGELFF	TGTGCCAGCAGTTTGTCGGGGGCTTACACCGGGGAGCTGTTTTTT
once	TRBJ2-3	TRBV28	.	CASSPPRGTQYF	TGTGCCAGCAGCCCGCCTAGGGGTACGCAGTATTTT
.	TRBJ2-3	TRBV10-3	TRBD2	CAISESSGRASDTQYF	TGTGCCATCAGTGAGTCTAGCGGGAGGGCCTCGGATACGCAGTATTTT
once	TRBJ1-5	TRBV2	TRBD1	CASSETGGFSQPQHF	TGTGCCAGCAGTGAAACAGGGGGCTTTTCTCAGCCCCAGCATTTT
.	TRBJ2-7	TRBV3-1/TRBV3-2	TRBD2	CASSQGGLAESYEQYF	TGTGCCAGCAGCCAAGGCGGACTAGCTGAATCCTACGAGCAGTACTTC
.	TRBJ2-2	TRBV19	.	CASLLSAGNHGELFF	TGTGCCAGTTTACTTTCTGCGGGGAACCACGGGGAGCTGTTTTTT
once	TRBJ1-1	TRBV27	.	CASSPSTTNTEAFF	TGTGCCAGCAGTCCCTCGACGACTAACACTGAAGCTTTCTTT
.	TRBJ2-7	TRBV5-3	.	CARRGSASSYEQYF	TGTGCCAGAAGAGGTAGCGCGTCCTCCTACGAGCAGTACTTC
.	TRBJ2-5	TRBV28	TRBD2	CASSPRLAGETQYF	TGTGCCAGCAGCCCCAGACTAGCGGGTGAGACCCAGTACTTC
.	TRBJ2-7	TRBV11-3	TRBD1	CASSLTGTSYEQYF	TGTGCCAGCAGCTTGACAGGGACATCCTACGAGCAGTACTTC
once	TRBJ1-1	TRBV28	.	CASEGGTDTEAFF	TGTGCCAGCGAGGGGGGTACCGACACTGAAGCTTTCTTT
.	TRBJ1-5	TRBV24-1	.	CATSDGGIQPQHF	TGTGCCACCAGTGATGGGGGGATTCAGCCCCAGCATTTT
.	TRBJ2-3	TRBV5-4	TRBD1	CASSSRQGVTDTQYF	TGTGCCAGCAGCTCCCGACAGGGAGTCACAGATACGCAGTATTTT
.	TRBJ1-2	TRBV5-1	TRBD1	CASSLGGQGPRGYGYTF	TGCGCCAGCAGCTTGGGTGGACAGGGTCCACGGGGCTATGGCTACACCTTC
.	TRBJ2-7	TRBV27	TRBD2	CASSISRGGRREQYF	TGTGCCAGCAGCATCTCCCGCGGGGGGCGGAGGGAGCAGTACTTC
.	TRBJ2-7	TRBV19	.	CASSIIGVSGHYEQYF	TGTGCCAGTAGTATAATTGGGGTTAGCGGACACTACGAGCAGTACTTC
.	TRBJ1-5	TRBV3-1/TRBV3-2	.	CASSQKPLGQPQHF	TGTGCCAGCAGCCAGAAACCCCTCGGGCAGCCCCAGCATTTT
.	TRBJ2-1	TRBV6-2/TRBV6-3	TRBD2	CASSFAREGYNEQFF	TGTGCCAGCAGTTTTGCTCGGGAGGGGTACAATGAGCAGTTCTTC
few	TRBJ1-3	TRBV28	.	CASSSGVVVGNTIYF	TGTGCCAGCAGTTCTGGCGTGGTAGTAGGAAACACCATATATTTT
.	TRBJ2-1	TRBV9	.	CASSVSAGYNEQFF	TGTGCCAGCAGCGTATCTGCCGGATACAATGAGCAGTTCTTC
few	TRBJ2-3	TRBV28	.	CASTRGPTASTDTQYF	TGTGCCAGCACCCGCGGTCCTACGGCCAGCACAGATACGCAGTATTTT
.	TRBJ2-1	TRBV7-9	.	CASSPTVNNEQFF	TGTGCCAGCAGCCCGACTGTCAACAATGAGCAGTTCTTC
.	TRBJ2-1	TRBV7-8	.	CASSLFVADEQFF	TGTGCCAGCAGCTTATTTGTCGCGGATGAGCAGTTCTTC
.	TRBJ1-2	TRBV28	.	CASSFVSGNYGYTF	TGTGCCAGCAGTTTCGTCAGTGGAAACTATGGCTACACCTTC
.	TRBJ1-1	TRBV12-5	TRBD1	CASGSYKKTGKLAFF	TGTGCTAGTGGTTCCTATAAAAAGACAGGGAAGTTGGCTTTCTTT
.	TRBJ1-6	TRBV6-1	TRBD1	CASSDRDRDNSPLHF	TGTGCCAGCAGTGACCGGGACAGGGATAATTCACCCCTCCACTTT
.	TRBJ2-1	TRBV12-3/TRBV12-4	.	CASSSDGDNEQFF	TGTGCCAGCAGTTCGGACGGGGACAATGAGCAGTTCTTC
.	TRBJ2-7	TRBV5-1	.	CASRQGRSGASEQYF	TGCGCCAGCAGACAGGGCCGATCAGGAGCCTCCGAGCAGTACTTC
.	TRBJ1-4	TRBV10-3	TRBD1	CAISDSPTGGREKLFF	TGTGCCATCAGTGATTCACCGACAGGGGGTAGAGAAAAACTGTTTTTT
.	TRBJ1-2	TRBV29-1	.	CSVEGINYGYTF	TGCAGCGTGGAGGGGATTAACTATGGCTACACCTTC
once	TRBJ2-7	TRBV10-1	.	CASSVGRADEQYF	TGCGCCAGCAGTGTCGGAAGGGCAGACGAGCAGTACTTC
.	TRBJ1-5	TRBV6-5	TRBD1	CASSLGTGWGQPQHF	TGTGCCAGCAGTCTGGGGACAGGGTGGGGTCAGCCCCAGCATTTT
.	TRBJ1-5	TRBV5-5	.	CASSSRPGQVLNQPQHF	TGTGCCAGCAGCAGCCGTCCGGGGCAGGTCCTCAATCAGCCCCAGCATTTT
.	TRBJ1-1	TRBV28	.	CASGVPTEAFF	TGTGCCAGCGGGGTTCCCACTGAAGCTTTCTTT
.	TRBJ2-2	TRBV6-2/TRBV6-3	TRBD1	CASSKETGAGTGELFF	TGTGCCAGCAGTAAAGAGACAGGGGCGGGTACCGGGGAGCTGTTTTTT
.	TRBJ2-2	TRBV9	TRBD2	CASSVGASGSIGELFF	TGTGCCAGCAGCGTAGGAGCTAGCGGGAGTATCGGGGAGCTGTTTTTT
.	TRBJ2-3	TRBV5-1	.	CASSTGRTSTDTQYF	TGCGCCAGCAGCACTGGACGTACTAGCACAGATACGCAGTATTTT
.	TRBJ2-7	TRBV5-1	TRBD1	CASSQLQGAGEQYF	TGCGCCAGCAGCCAATTACAGGGGGCCGGCGAGCAGTACTTC
.	TRBJ2-3	TRBV28	TRBD2	CASKSSGRYADTQYF	TGTGCCAGCAAATCTAGCGGGAGATATGCAGATACGCAGTATTTT
few	TRBJ1-5	TRBV4-3	.	CASSQSGQGLRGNQPQHF	TGCGCCAGCAGCCAATCCGGCCAGGGGCTAAGGGGCAATCAGCCCCAGCATTTT
.	TRBJ2-7	TRBV29-1	.	CSVTPDTPYEQYF	TGCAGCGTTACCCCGGACACACCCTACGAGCAGTACTTC
.	TRBJ2-7	TRBV27	.	CASGTSPAYEQYF	TGTGCCAGCGGTACTAGTCCGGCATACGAGCAGTACTTC